One and the same sample provided the 21 T cell receptor beta chains below, sequenced in a study of T-cell memory formation after mild COVID-19. MiXCR was run by TCRdb on the 5' RACE reads, yielding one entry per CDR3 protein. The data show about 540,000 distinct CDR3 sequences, roughly 21% seen once. Material for sequencing was PBMCs or a T cell subset sorted from them (not recorded which). These TCRs come from an adult woman who had mild COVID-19 (a few samples of this study predate the infection). Cell type and time point are not known.

This clonotype was detected once. V and J are TRBV24-1 and TRBJ2-7; TRBD2 agrees at 7 bases. The ends lost 11 bases at V and 3 bases at J; junction bases unmatched: 15. This CDR3 is 15 amino acids long. The germline CDR1 and CDR2 sequences are KGHDR and SFDVKD. The CDR3 region has the DNA TGTGCCAGACGCTGGGACCTCCAGCGGGACTACGAGCAGTACTTC. It yields the protein CARRWDLQRDYEQYF.

This clonotype showed up just a few times. The chain has TRBV10-3 and TRBJ2-3; TRBD2 might be the D (6 bases). V was trimmed by 4 bases and J by 2 bases, leaving 13 bases between them. The CDR3 runs to 15 residues. Germline values: CDR1 ENHRY, CDR2 SYGVKD. As DNA, the CDR3 is TGTGCCATCAGTGGTAAGCGGGCGAACACAGATACGCAGTATTTT. Translation gives CAISGKRANTDTQYF.

This clonotype was detected only a few times. The rearrangement links TRBV27 to TRBJ1-1; TRBD1 might be the D (6 bases). The ends were cut back, 4 bases at V and 1 base at J, with 16 bases in the middle. The CDR3 contains 16 residues. The germline V gene has CDR1 MNHEY and CDR2 SMNVEV (reference sequence). CDR3 DNA: TGTGCCAGCAGTTCAGGACAGTTAAAGGCGAACACTGAAGCTTTCTTT. Protein sequence: CASSSGQLKANTEAFF.

This clonotype was recorded a few times. The V gene is TRBV3-1, the J gene TRBJ1-2; D is unclear. The CDR3 covers 13 residues. The germline gives CDR1 LGHDT, CDR2 YNNKEL (reference sequence). Trimming stripped 0 bases from V and 4 bases from J, with 6 bases between. This CDR3 reads CASSQDVGYGYTF. The CDR3, as DNA: TGTGCCAGCAGCCAAGATGTCGGCTATGGCTACACCTTC. The full variable domain, in which reference TRBV3-1 and TRBJ1-2 provide the parts outside the CDR3, is DTAVSQTPKYLVTQMGNDKSIKCEQNLGHDTMYWYKQDSKKFLKIMFSYNNKELIINETVPNRFSPKSPDKAHLNLHINSLELGDSAVYFCASSQDVGYGYTFGSGTRLTVV.

The rearrangement joins TRBV12-3 or TRBV12-4 to TRBJ1-2, with D uncertain. The CDR3 consists of 12 residues. Between the trimmed V and J ends, which lost 2 bases and 8 bases, there was a span of 9 bases. DNA of the CDR3: TGTGCCAGCAGTTTAATCCGTGGGGGCTACACCTTC. Protein product: CASSLIRGGYTF.

This clonotype was observed a few times. This chain joins TRBV9 and TRBJ2-1; D is ambiguous. This CDR3 is 13 amino acids long. Trimming took 3 bases from V and 5 from J, leaving 9 bases between them. From germline, CDR1 is SGDLS and CDR2 YYNGEE. CDR3 sequence (DNA): TGTGCCAGCAGCGCCCAAGGGCACAATGAGCAGTTCTTC. Protein product: CASSAQGHNEQFF.

The V and J genes are TRBV12-3 or TRBV12-4 and TRBJ1-1; D gene uncertain. The V and J ends lost 7 bases and 1 base respectively, with 19 bases between them. CDR3 length: 16 residues. The CDR3 bases are TGTGCCAGCACTCCGGTCGGGGTCCATGGGAACACTGAAGCTTTCTTT. It is translated as CASTPVGVHGNTEAFF.

The V call is TRBV9, the J call TRBJ2-7; D is perhaps TRBD1 (6 bases). The germline CDR1 and CDR2 sequences are SGDLS and YYNGEE. CDR3 length: 14 amino acids. The V and J ends lost 0 bases and 3 bases respectively, with 10 bases between them. CDR3 sequence: CASSVVDRSYEQYF. CDR3 bases: TGTGCCAGCAGCGTAGTCGACAGGAGCTACGAGCAGTACTTC.

This clonotype was observed a few times. The chain joins TRBV7-9 to TRBJ1-2, with unresolved D. V was clipped by 6 bases and J by 2 bases, with 7 bases between them. The CDR3 sequence is 12 residues long. CDR1 and CDR2 (germline): SEHNR, FQNEAQ (reference sequence). The CDR3 protein is CASSGLNYGYTF. In DNA form, the CDR3 reads TGTGCCAGCAGTGGATTGAACTATGGCTACACCTTC.

This chain links TRBV12-3 or TRBV12-4 with TRBJ1-1, with D possibly TRBD1 on 6 matching bases. The ends were cut back, 0 bases at V and 7 bases at J, with 18 bases in the middle. The CDR3 loop spans 16 amino acids. CDR3 region: CASSLADTGGLYEAFF. The DNA of the CDR3 is TGTGCCAGCAGTTTAGCGGACACTGGGGGCCTTTATGAAGCTTTCTTT.

The V gene is TRBV7-2, the J gene TRBJ2-3; D gene unclear. This CDR3 comprises 12 residues. V gave up 2 bases and J gave up 6 bases, with 6 bases separating them. From germline, CDR1 is SGHTA and CDR2 FQGNSA. CDR3 bases: TGTGCCAGCAGCTTAACCATCGATACGCAGTATTTT. As protein: CASSLTIDTQYF. The full variable domain, rest sourced from reference TRBV7-2 and TRBJ2-3, is GAGVSQSPSNKVTEKGKDVELRCDPISGHTALYWYRQSLGQGLEFLIYFQGNSAPDKSGLPSDRFSAERTGGSVSTLTIQRTQQEDSAVYLCASSLTIDTQYFGPGTRLTVL.

The chain joins TRBV5-1 to TRBJ2-5, with 8 bases aligning to TRBD2. The CDR3 covers 15 residues. The J segment lost 7 bases and the V segment lost 3 bases, leaving 11 bases of the junction unmatched. Germline V lookup: CDR1 SGHRS, CDR2 YFSETQ. The CDR3, as DNA: TGCGCCAGCAGCTCGGAGGGTAGCGGGGTCTTGACCCAGTACTTC. Protein sequence: CASSSEGSGVLTQYF.

This rearrangement joins TRBV24-1 to TRBJ2-1; the match to TRBD2 covers 8 bases. Germline CDR1 KGHDR, CDR2 SFDVKD. The CDR3 sequence is 15 residues long. V trimming: 2 bases; J trimming: 6 bases; junction bases outside the gene matches: 5. CDR3 loop: CATSDSSGSGNEQFF. CDR3 nucleotide sequence: TGTGCCACCAGTGATTCCAGCGGGAGCGGCAATGAGCAGTTCTTC.

This chain links TRBV29-1 with TRBJ2-3; TRBD1 agrees at 7 bases. The CDR3 totals 14 residues. Germline loops: CDR1 SQVTM, CDR2 ANQGSEA. V lost 6 bases, J lost 1 base, and 7 bases stayed unmatched. CDR3 loop: CSVLQGIGTDTQYF. The DNA of the CDR3 is TGCAGCGTCCTACAGGGGATCGGCACAGATACGCAGTATTTT.

The rearrangement uses TRBV7-3 and TRBJ2-3, with D possibly being TRBD1 (5 bases). The V gene's germline CDR1 is SGHTA and CDR2 FQGTGA. V dropped 5 bases and J dropped 5 bases, with 11 bases sitting between them. The CDR3 runs 13 residues. The CDR3 is CASSDSSRDTQYF. The CDR3 DNA is TGTGCCAGCAGCGACAGTTCCCGAGATACGCAGTATTTT.

This clonotype was picked up a small number of times. The chain carries TRBV5-5 and TRBJ2-7, with TRBD2 matching 8 bases. Trimming removed 0 bases from V and 1 base from J; junction bases left unmatched: 3. Germline V gives CDR1 SGHKS, CDR2 YYEKEE (reference sequence). The CDR3 is 15 residues long. The CDR3 sequence is CASSLGIAGSYEQYF. The CDR3 DNA reads as TGTGCCAGCAGCTTGGGGATAGCGGGATCCTACGAGCAGTACTTC. Full variable domain (remainder filled in from reference TRBV5-5 and TRBJ2-7): DAGVTQSPTHLIKTRGQQVTLRCSPISGHKSVSWYQQVLGQGPQFIFQYYEKEERGRGNFPDRFSARQFPNYSSELNVNALLLGDSALYLCASSLGIAGSYEQYFGPGTRLTVT.

This clonotype was found a few times. The chain recombines TRBV24-1 with TRBJ2-1, with TRBD2 matching over 8 bases. V dropped 5 bases and J dropped 7; count of bases not matched to a gene: 3. The CDR3 consists of 13 residues. CDR1 and CDR2 from the germline V gene are KGHDR and SFDVKD. The CDR3 loop is CATSAPGGNEQFF. CDR3 DNA sequence: TGTGCCACCAGTGCCCCGGGAGGGAATGAGCAGTTCTTC.

CDR3 in DNA: TGTGCCAGCAGCCCCCAGTCCGGGGGTAAAGGAGATACGCAGTATTTT. Translated: CASSPQSGGKGDTQYF. The J gene is TRBJ2-3, the V gene TRBV3-1; D might be TRBD2 (6 bases). Germline CDR1 is LGHDT and CDR2 is YNNKEL (reference sequence). Trimming removed 4 bases from V and 5 bases from J, with 19 bases in between. The CDR3 covers 16 residues.

In DNA form, the CDR3 reads TGCGCCAGCAGCCAAGGGCGGGGGGATGAGCAGTTCTTC. Its protein product is CASSQGRGDEQFF. J is TRBJ2-1 and V is TRBV4-1, with 8 nucleotides matching TRBD2. CDR3 length: 13 amino acids. Trimming at V came to 1 base and at J to 8 bases, leaving 1 base not matched to a gene. Per germline, CDR1 MGHRA and CDR2 YSYEKL.

J is TRBJ2-7 and V is TRBV20-1; 7 positions match TRBD1. After removal of 1 base from V and 3 bases from J, the junction contained 9 bases not matched to a gene. Germline loops: CDR1 DFQATT, CDR2 SNEGSKA (reference sequence). The CDR3 runs 15 residues. The CDR3 DNA is TGCAGTGCTAGAGTTGCAGGGGGACCCAACTACGAGCAGTACTTC. It yields the protein CSARVAGGPNYEQYF.

Remarks on this clonotype: The limits of the CDR3 on the DNA are not certain, so only TCRdb's listed CDR3 is given. This chain connects TRBV24-1 to TRBJ1-1. Germline loops: CDR1 KGHDR, CDR2 SFDVKD. The CDR3 is 14 residues long, counting both termini. The chain's CDR3 is CATSDFLENTEAFF.